This T cell receptor beta chain came from a study of blood T cell repertoires in COVID-19. For the study at large: Collection of acute and convalescent COVID-19 samples took place in the United States, Italy and Spain.

From germline, CDR1 is KGHSH and CDR2 LQKENI. This CDR3 has 12 amino acids. V was clipped by 3 bases and J by 8 bases, with 7 bases between them. Data came from immunoSEQ multiplex PCR; TCRdb stores just in-frame clones and leaves some out. The sample records some 220,000 clones, 82% being singletons. The V and J genes are TRBV18 and TRBJ2-2; no reliable D call. Sample: peripheral blood. The TCR sequence derives from a woman between 65 and 79 years old with COVID-19, enrolled during active disease. The CDR3 region has the DNA TGTGCCAGCTCACCTTCACGGGGGGAGCTGTTTTTT. Residues: CASSPSRGELFF. Full variable domain (missing parts from reference TRBV18 and TRBJ2-2): NAGVMQNPRHLVRRRGQEARLRCSPMKGHSHVYWYRQLPEEGLKFMVYLQKENIIDESGMPKERFSAEFPKEGPSILRIQQVVRGDSAAYFCASSPSRGELFFGEGSRLTVL.